This entry lists 29 T cell receptor beta chains sequenced from one sample in a study of cytomegalovirus exposure and HLA in healthy donors. 60 Vbeta and 13 Jbeta primers were used in PCR. Assay used: immunoSEQ multiplex PCR; TCRdb lists only in-frame clones, some missing. The table lists about 110,000 clones, under 80% of them singletons. The sequencing input was PBMCs. The receptors here all came from a woman in her forties or fifties in good health and CMV-seropositive.

The genes are TRBV7-7 and TRBJ2-5; D might be TRBD2 (5 bases). The CDR3 extends over 14 amino acids. CDR1 SSHAT and CDR2 FNYEAQ come from the germline V gene (reference sequence). Trimming left V 5 bases short and J 1 base short, with 11 bases between. CDR3 residues: CASSPADGQETQYF. The CDR3, as DNA: TGTGCCAGCAGCCCAGCGGACGGCCAAGAGACCCAGTACTTC.

The chain is built from TRBV6-5 and TRBJ1-2; D is unclear. Trimming left V 4 bases short and J 4 bases short, with 13 bases between. The length of the CDR3 is 14 residues. Germline CDR1 is MNHEY and CDR2 is SVGAGI. The CDR3 coding sequence is TGTGCCAGCAGTTCCACCGGGAGCTTCTATGGCTACACCTTC. Its translation is CASSSTGSFYGYTF.

This clone occurred once. The rearrangement links TRBV18 to TRBJ2-7, with a tentative D call TRBD1 (6 bases). The CDR3 is made up of 14 amino acids. Deletions cut 3 bases from V and 3 bases from J, with 12 bases between. The germline gives CDR1 KGHSH, CDR2 LQKENI. The chain's CDR3 is CASSPGTLSYEQYF. In nucleotides, the CDR3 is TGTGCCAGCTCACCCGGGACACTAAGCTACGAGCAGTACTTC.

The chain joins TRBV10-1 to TRBJ1-3, with 7 bases lining up with TRBD1. V dropped 6 bases and J dropped 4; count of bases not matched to a gene: 9. The CDR3 is made up of 15 amino acids. Looked up from germline, CDR1 is WNHNN and CDR2 is SYGVQD (reference sequence). The CDR3 bases are TGCGCCAGCAGGACGACAGGGTTACCGGGAAACACCATATATTTT. This encodes CASRTTGLPGNTIYF.

The chain uses TRBV5-6 and TRBJ2-1; 11 nucleotides match TRBD1. The germline gives CDR1 SGHDT, CDR2 YYEEEE. This CDR3 is built from 15 residues. The V gene end was trimmed by 4 bases and the J gene end by 8 bases; junction bases not matched to a gene: 8. In DNA, the CDR3 is TGTGCCAGCAGCGTGGACAGGGGGCTGGGGCATGAGCAGTTCTTC. Its translation: CASSVDRGLGHEQFF.

In DNA, the CDR3 is TGTGCCAGCAGAGGCGGCTTTAGCACAGATACGCAGTATTTT. It yields the protein CASRGGFSTDTQYF. V is TRBV2 and J is TRBJ2-3, with unresolved D. Germline V lookup: CDR1 SNHLY, CDR2 FYNNEI. The V end was cut by 6 bases, the J end by 0 bases, with 10 bases between. The CDR3 runs to 14 residues.

The chain is built from TRBV19 and TRBJ2-7; 7 bases map to TRBD2. This CDR3 region has 14 residues. Germline V gives CDR1 LNHDA, CDR2 SQIVND (reference sequence). V trimming: 6 bases; J trimming: 6 bases; junction bases outside the gene matches: 11. The CDR3 reads CASSDTSALSEQYF. In DNA, the CDR3 is TGTGCCAGTAGCGACACTAGCGCCCTTTCCGAGCAGTACTTC.

The genes are TRBV2 and TRBJ2-5, with 9 positions matching TRBD2. Near its end, the DNA agrees better with TRBJ2-7, so the J call may be wrong. There are 15 residues in the CDR3. Germline-derived CDR1 and CDR2 are SNHLY and FYNNEI. The CDR3 loop reads CASSDLAGGRYEQYF. In DNA form, the CDR3 reads TGTGCCAGCAGTGACCTCGCGGGAGGGCGCTACGAGCAGTACTTC.

The chain combines TRBV18 with TRBJ1-2, with TRBD1 identical over 7 bases. This CDR3 region has 15 residues. V was pared by 3 bases and J by 5 bases, with 9 bases of the junction left unmatched. Germline CDR1 is KGHSH and CDR2 is LQKENI. For the CDR3, the DNA is TGTGCCAGCTCACCCGGGAAGGGGGCTAGTTATGGCTACACCTTC. This codes for CASSPGKGASYGYTF.

The chain links TRBV14 to TRBJ2-3, with TRBD2 as a possible D gene (6 bases). The CDR3 contains 15 residues. Trimming took off 4 bases at V and 1 base at J, with 12 bases between the two ends. CDR1 is SGHDN, CDR2 FVKESK, per germline. CDR3 in DNA: TGTGCCAGCAGCCTAGTAGCGGACCGCACAGATACGCAGTATTTT. Residues: CASSLVADRTDTQYF.

V gene TRBV7-9 combines with J gene TRBJ1-1; D gene uncertain. The V gene's germline CDR1 is SEHNR and CDR2 FQNEAQ (reference sequence). This CDR3 contains 12 residues. V was clipped by 1 base and J by 8 bases, with 8 bases between them. In nucleotides, the CDR3 is TGTGCCAGCAGCTTAGGGGCGCGCGAAGCTTTCTTT. Its translation is CASSLGAREAFF. The entire variable domain, with the rest obtained from reference TRBV7-9 and TRBJ1-1, is as follows: DTGVSQNPRHKITKRGQNVTFRCDPISEHNRLYWYRQTLGQGPEFLTYFQNEAQLEKSRLLSDRFSAERPKGSFSTLEIQRTEQGDSAMYLCASSLGAREAFFGQGTRLTVV.

The chain uses TRBV7-3 and TRBJ2-1, with TRBD1 identical over 9 bases. Trimming cost V 5 bases and J 9 bases; bases outside gene matches: 14. This CDR3 contains 16 residues. The V gene's germline CDR1 is SGHTA and CDR2 FQGTGA. CDR3 sequence: CASSPGTGFLSREQFF. CDR3 nucleotide sequence: TGTGCCAGCAGCCCAGGGACAGGGTTTTTATCGCGTGAGCAGTTCTTC.

V gene TRBV5-1 combines with J gene TRBJ1-2; unclear D gene. Germline V gives CDR1 SGHRS, CDR2 YFSETQ. This CDR3 comprises 14 residues. Trimming pared 0 bases from V and 4 bases from J, leaving 10 bases between. The CDR3 is CASSLAAEGYGYTF. CDR3 nucleotides: TGCGCCAGCAGCTTGGCCGCAGAGGGCTATGGCTACACCTTC.

The V and J genes are TRBV5-4 and TRBJ2-2; D may be TRBD1 (6 bases). Per the germline V gene, CDR1 is SGHNT and CDR2 is YYREEE (reference sequence). The CDR3 is made up of 14 amino acids. V dropped 2 bases and J dropped 5 bases, with 10 bases sitting between them. The CDR3 loop reads CASSLRQVTGELFF. CDR3 coding DNA: TGTGCCAGCAGCTTACGACAGGTTACCGGGGAGCTGTTTTTT. Supplemented by reference TRBV5-4 and TRBJ2-2, the full variable domain reads ETGVTQSPTHLIKTRGQQVTLRCSSQSGHNTVSWYQQALGQGPQFIFQYYREEENGRGNFPPRFSGLQFPNYSSELNVNALELDDSALYLCASSLRQVTGELFFGEGSRLTVL.

J is TRBJ2-1 and V is TRBV7-2; the match to TRBD1 covers 9 bases. V lost 5 bases to trimming and J lost 3 bases; unmatched junction nucleotides: 5. Germline lookup yields CDR1 SGHTA and CDR2 FQGNSA. The CDR3 is 15 residues long. The CDR3 here is CASSPGTGRYNEQFF. DNA for the CDR3: TGTGCCAGCAGCCCGGGGACAGGGCGCTACAATGAGCAGTTCTTC. Supplemented by reference TRBV7-2 and TRBJ2-1, the full variable domain reads GAGVSQSPSNKVTEKGKDVELRCDPISGHTALYWYRQSLGQGLEFLIYFQGNSAPDKSGLPSDRFSAERTGGSVSTLTIQRTQQEDSAVYLCASSPGTGRYNEQFFGPGTRLTVL.

There are a few counts of this clone. This chain links TRBV4-3 with TRBJ1-4, with a tentative D call TRBD1 (6 bases). This CDR3 has 15 residues. Trimming pared 4 bases from V and 5 bases from J, leaving 14 bases between. The germline V gene has CDR1 LGHNA and CDR2 YSLEER. Here the CDR3 reads CASSPQGRGNEKLFF. In nucleotides, the CDR3 is TGCGCCAGCAGCCCCCAGGGGAGGGGAAATGAAAAACTGTTTTTT.

The rearrangement joins TRBV6-5 to TRBJ2-3; TRBD2 matches at 7 bases. The germline V gene encodes CDR1 MNHEY and CDR2 SVGAGI. The CDR3 consists of 15 residues. J lost 1 base, V lost 6 bases, and 7 bases had no gene match. The DNA for the CDR3 is TGTGCCAGCAGCCGGGGGAGGGCCCGCACAGATACGCAGTATTTT. Its translation is CASSRGRARTDTQYF.

The chain recombines TRBV6-6 with TRBJ1-5, with D unclear. This CDR3 contains 14 residues. V lost 6 bases and J lost 4, with 13 bases in between. Per germline, CDR1 MNHNY and CDR2 SVGAGI (reference sequence). This CDR3 reads CASSPTVTNQPQHF. CDR3 sequence (DNA): TGTGCCAGCAGCCCCACAGTAACGAATCAGCCCCAGCATTTT.

V is TRBV27 and J is TRBJ2-5, with D perhaps matching TRBD2 (5 bases). The J call is doubtful: the DNA matches TRBJ2-7 better. Germline assignment: CDR1 MNHEY and CDR2 SMNVEV (reference sequence). The CDR3 loop spans 12 amino acids. The CDR3 is CASSLYGNEQYF. The CDR3 DNA reads TGTGCCAGCAGTTTATACGGGAACGAGCAGTACTTC.

The rearrangement uses TRBV5-4 and TRBJ1-1; maybe TRBD1 (5 bases). The V gene lost 2 bases and the J gene lost 1 base, with 6 bases spanning the gap. The CDR3 runs 13 residues. CDR1 is SGHNT and CDR2 is YYREEE in the germline V gene (reference sequence). DNA for the CDR3: TGTGCCAGCAGCTTTACAGGGAACACTGAAGCTTTCTTT. It codes for CASSFTGNTEAFF. Full variable domain (remainder filled in from reference TRBV5-4 and TRBJ1-1): ETGVTQSPTHLIKTRGQQVTLRCSSQSGHNTVSWYQQALGQGPQFIFQYYREEENGRGNFPPRFSGLQFPNYSSELNVNALELDDSALYLCASSFTGNTEAFFGQGTRLTVV.

This chain connects TRBV6-6 to TRBJ2-1; tentative D call: TRBD1 (6 bases). Germline V gene sequence: CDR1 MNHNY, CDR2 SVGAGI (reference sequence). With 2 bases removed from V and 1 base from J, the gap between germline ends came to 9 bases. This CDR3 is built from 15 residues. In nucleotides, the CDR3 is TGTGCCAGCAGTTACGGAACAGGGTCCTACAATGAGCAGTTCTTC. Its protein is CASSYGTGSYNEQFF.

The rearrangement uses TRBV5-5 and TRBJ2-2; D remains ambiguous. The CDR3 runs to 14 residues. Per the germline V gene, CDR1 is SGHKS and CDR2 is YYEKEE (reference sequence). Trimming removed 0 bases at V and 3 bases at J, with 6 bases between. CDR3 DNA sequence: TGTGCCAGCAGCTTGGCACCAGACACCGGGGAGCTGTTTTTT. Its protein product is CASSLAPDTGELFF.

The rearrangement joins TRBV7-2 to TRBJ2-7, with 8 positions matching TRBD1. The CDR3 is made up of 15 amino acids. Germline V gene sequence: CDR1 SGHTA, CDR2 FQGNSA. The V gene end was trimmed by 1 base and the J gene end by 5 bases; junction bases not matched to a gene: 7. The CDR3 DNA sequence: TGTGCCAGCAGCTTAGTACCAGGGGGCCCCAACGAGCAGTACTTC. Residues: CASSLVPGGPNEQYF.

The genes are TRBV7-9 and TRBJ1-4; D remains unclear. The length of the CDR3 is 18 residues. V shed 1 base and J shed 4 bases, with 19 bases lying between them. Germline V gene lookup returns CDR1 SEHNR and CDR2 FQNEAQ (reference sequence). CDR3 bases: TGTGCCAGCAGCTTAGTTGTCCCCCCCAGAGGGTATAATGAAAAACTGTTTTTT. The encoded protein is CASSLVVPPRGYNEKLFF.

The V call is TRBV14, the J call TRBJ2-3; 11 positions agree with TRBD2. The CDR3 spans 17 residues. Trimming cost V 1 base and J 2 bases; bases outside gene matches: 5. Germline V gives CDR1 SGHDN, CDR2 FVKESK. CDR3 region: CASSQGGTSGFTDTQYF. As DNA, the CDR3 is TGTGCCAGCAGCCAAGGTGGGACTAGCGGCTTCACAGATACGCAGTATTTT.

The chain carries TRBV7-2 and TRBJ1-1, with D perhaps matching TRBD1 (5 bases). In germline, CDR1 is SGHTA, CDR2 FQGNSA. V dropped 4 bases and J dropped 0 bases, with 9 bases sitting between them. CDR3 length equals 14 residues. CDR3 DNA: TGTGCCAGCAGCTCGACAGCCATGAACACTGAAGCTTTCTTT. Residues: CASSSTAMNTEAFF. Combining the CDR3 with reference TRBV7-2 and TRBJ1-1 gives the whole variable domain GAGVSQSPSNKVTEKGKDVELRCDPISGHTALYWYRQSLGQGLEFLIYFQGNSAPDKSGLPSDRFSAERTGGSVSTLTIQRTQQEDSAVYLCASSSTAMNTEAFFGQGTRLTVV.

The rearrangement links TRBV7-2 to TRBJ2-3; 9 bases map to TRBD2. CDR3 length: 15 residues. Germline V gene data show CDR1 as SGHTA and CDR2 as FQGNSA. The J segment lost 0 bases and the V segment lost 7 bases, leaving 5 bases of the junction unmatched. This CDR3 is CASNRAGGSTDTQYF. CDR3 nucleotide sequence: TGTGCCAGCAACCGAGCGGGAGGTAGCACAGATACGCAGTATTTT.

This chain uses TRBV7-8 with TRBJ2-1, with 9 bases aligning to TRBD2. V lost 1 base and J lost 8; bases outside the gene matches: 3. Germline V CDR1 and CDR2: SGHVS, FQNEAQ. The CDR3 extends over 14 amino acids. CDR3 coding DNA: TGTGCCAGCAGCTTAGGAGCGGGAGGCCATGAGCAGTTCTTC. Translating it yields CASSLGAGGHEQFF.

Written as DNA, the CDR3 is TGTGCCAGCAGCCCAAAGGACAGTCCCTACGAGCAGTACTTC. Amino acid sequence: CASSPKDSPYEQYF. The chain carries TRBV13 and TRBJ2-7, with D possibly matching TRBD1 (6 bases). V shed 5 bases and J shed 2 bases, with 13 bases lying between them. Germline V lookup: CDR1 PRHDT, CDR2 FYEKMQ (reference sequence). The CDR3 consists of 14 residues.